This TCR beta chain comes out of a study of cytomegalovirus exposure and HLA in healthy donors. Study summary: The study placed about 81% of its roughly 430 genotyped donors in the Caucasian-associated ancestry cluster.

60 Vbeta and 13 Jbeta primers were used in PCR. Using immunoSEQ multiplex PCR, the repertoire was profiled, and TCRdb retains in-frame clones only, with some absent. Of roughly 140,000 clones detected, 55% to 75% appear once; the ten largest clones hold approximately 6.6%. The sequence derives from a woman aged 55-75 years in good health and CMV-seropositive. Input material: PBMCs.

The CDR3 DNA follows: TGCGCCAGCAGCTTGGTGGGTAGCGCAACAGATACGCAGTATTTT. It translates to CASSLVGSATDTQYF. This chain connects TRBV5-1 to TRBJ2-3; D is perhaps TRBD2 (5 bases). V shed 0 bases and J shed 3 bases, with 11 bases lying between them. The CDR3 extends over 15 amino acids. Germline V CDR1 and CDR2: SGHRS, YFSETQ.